One and the same sample provided the 2 T cell receptor beta chains below, sequenced in a study of blood T cell repertoires in COVID-19. TCRdb keeps only in-frame clones here, not all; method: immunoSEQ multiplex PCR. This sample has about 200,000 clones, with roughly 82% found just once. The specimen was PBMCs or T cells enriched from blood (not recorded which). The receptors were gathered from a man aged 40-50 years with acute COVID-19.

V and J are TRBV5-1 and TRBJ1-3; D uncertain. Germline assignment: CDR1 SGHRS and CDR2 YFSETQ. The CDR3 spans 14 residues. V was cut by 1 base and J by 0 bases, with 5 bases left in between. CDR3 sequence reads: CASSLTGSGNTIYF. In nucleotides, the CDR3 is TGCGCCAGCAGCTTGACGGGCTCTGGAAACACCATATATTTT.

This clone was detected once. This chain uses TRBV7-3 with TRBJ2-2, with 8 bases identical to TRBD2. The CDR3 is made up of 15 amino acids. V lost 5 bases to trimming and J lost 4 bases; unmatched junction nucleotides: 6. CDR1 is SGHTA and CDR2 is FQGTGA in the germline V gene. CDR3 DNA: TGTGCCAGCAGCCGAAGCGGGAGTCTCACCGGGGAGCTGTTTTTT. Residues: CASSRSGSLTGELFF.